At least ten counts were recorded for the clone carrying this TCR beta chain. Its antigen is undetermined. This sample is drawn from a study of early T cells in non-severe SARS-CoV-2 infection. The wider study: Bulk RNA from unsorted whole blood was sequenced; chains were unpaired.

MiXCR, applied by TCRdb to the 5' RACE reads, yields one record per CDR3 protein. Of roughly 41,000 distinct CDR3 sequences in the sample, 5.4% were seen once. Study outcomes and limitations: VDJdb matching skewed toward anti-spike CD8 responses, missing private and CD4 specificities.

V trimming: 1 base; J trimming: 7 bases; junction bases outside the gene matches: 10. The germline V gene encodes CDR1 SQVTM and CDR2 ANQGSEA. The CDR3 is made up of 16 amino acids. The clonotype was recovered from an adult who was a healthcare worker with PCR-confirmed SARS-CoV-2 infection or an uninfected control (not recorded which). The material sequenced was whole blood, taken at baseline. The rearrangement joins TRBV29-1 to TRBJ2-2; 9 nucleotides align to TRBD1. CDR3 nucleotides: TGCAGCGTTGAAGTCCCCGGGACAGGGTACGTCGGGGAGCTGTTTTTT. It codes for CSVEVPGTGYVGELFF.